The sequence of this T cell receptor (beta chain) was determined in a study of CD8+ T cells in alopecia areata. Study information: For treated patients, severity scores reflected the percentage of scalp area affected. The study, taken as a whole, reports: Among the top 100, expanded CD8+ clones were significantly decreased by tofacitinib, as was scalp clonality.

Only one count was recorded for this clone. Its cognate antigen is unknown. Sequence at one end of the junction differs from germline and may be a read error. Germline CDR1 reads MGHRA; CDR2 reads YSYEKL. The CDR3 length is 13 residues. Sample treatment: oral pan-JAK inhibitor, 5-10 mg twice daily. Extraction and reverse transcription of RNA yielded cDNA as the sequencing template. The table came from immunoSEQ multiplex PCR; TCRdb's copy has only in-frame clones and leaves some out. The sample carries roughly 110,000 clones, roughly three fifths recorded once. The clonotype comes from a human donor with alopecia areata. Here the sequenced sample was CD8+ T cells sorted from blood, taken at week 24, from a patient treated with tofacitinib. The chain is built from TRBV4-1 and TRBJ2-3; unclear D gene. This CDR3 reads CASRQGNTDTQYF. The CDR3 DNA follows: TGCGCCAGCAGGCAAGGAAACACAGATACGCAGTATTTT.